This TCR beta chain was recovered during a study of identical twins. Only a few counts were recorded for this clonotype. The antigen remains unidentified. The germline V and J ends were trimmed by 3 bases and 0 bases, with 13 bases remaining between them. Germline CDR1 and CDR2: MNHNS and SASEGT. The length of the CDR3 is 16 residues. The authors used template switching to add a universal primer site and gave cDNA unique molecular identifiers. TCRdb reprocessed the 5' RACE reads with MiXCR, giving one entry per CDR3 protein. Here the sample spans 250,000 to 350,000 distinct CDR3 sequences, roughly 8.6% being singletons. Notes on the study in general: Cross-sectional statistics underpinned the conclusions; the same donors were not followed.

This same sample was also taken into another study, of yellow fever vaccine responses in identical twins.

The J gene is TRBJ2-3, the V gene TRBV6-1; tentative D call: TRBD1 (6 bases). Sequencing input: memory (CD45RO+) T cells sorted from blood. This receptor was identified in a woman aged 18-29 years in good health. CDR3 bases: TGTGCCAGCAGTGATACTGGGACATTAAGCACAGATACGCAGTATTTT. Translation gives CASSDTGTLSTDTQYF.